These T cell receptor beta chains were read from a single sample in a study of neurological immune-mediated disorders. TCRdb independently ran MiXCR on the 5' RACE reads; one entry per CDR3 protein. The table lists about 58,000 distinct CDR3 sequences, approximately 3.9% of them singletons. The sequencing sample was made of PBMCs. These receptor sequences come from a man aged 25-45 years with multiple sclerosis. CDR3s include the opening cysteine and the closing phenylalanine or tryptophan. A D gene is named only where the DNA matches it firmly. Each size is how often the clone was seen (once, few, many) or a class if it is expanded.

j_call clone_size d_call v_call cdr3_length cdr3_aa cdr3_nt
TRBJ2-1 many NA TRBV20-1 11 CSAQGYNEQFF TGCAGTGCTCAGGGCTACAATGAGCAGTTCTTC
TRBJ2-3 many NA TRBV13 14 CASSLPSRGDTQYF TGTGCCAGCAGCTTACCTTCCAGGGGAGATACGCAGTATTTT
TRBJ2-4 many TRBD1 TRBV5-1 14 CASSSGQGRNIQYF TGCGCCAGCAGCTCGGGACAGGGGCGAAACATTCAGTACTTC
TRBJ2-1 many TRBD2 TRBV5-6 15 CASSLRTSGINEQFF TGTGCCAGCAGCTTGCGGACTAGCGGGATCAATGAGCAGTTCTTC
TRBJ2-1 many TRBD1 TRBV28 15 CASSPSDRAYNEQFF TGTGCCAGCAGCCCCTCGGACAGGGCCTACAATGAGCAGTTCTTC
TRBJ2-7 many NA TRBV7-2 13 CASSPDISYEQYF TGTGCCAGCAGCCCGGACATATCCTACGAGCAGTACTTC
TRBJ1-6 many NA TRBV9 12 CASSVGNSPLNF TGTGCCAGCAGCGTAGGTAATTCACCCCTCAACTTT
TRBJ2-3 many NA TRBV7-3 18 CASSPQGGTLDLFDTQYF TGTGCCAGCAGCCCCCAAGGGGGGACGCTGGATTTATTCGATACGCAGTATTTT
TRBJ1-1 many TRBD1 TRBV5-1 16 CASSLDRGASNTEAFF TGCGCCAGCAGCTTGGACAGGGGCGCATCGAACACTGAAGCTTTCTTT
TRBJ1-2 many NA TRBV9 13 CASSPRQDYGYTF TGTGCCAGCAGCCCCCGACAAGACTATGGCTACACCTTC
TRBJ1-1 few NA TRBV20-1 13 CSAQDRTNTEAFF TGCAGTGCGCAGGACAGAACGAACACTGAAGCTTTCTTT